This T cell receptor (beta chain) was recorded in a study of vaccination and CD4 T cells after COVID-19. In the study overall: Four females and six males made up the convalescents, two of whom were Hispanic. Spike peptides, overlapping and drawn from SARS-CoV-2, HCoV-NL63, HCoV-OC43 and HCoV-229E, were used to stimulate cells.

Treatment: roughly nine-day PBMC culture with coronavirus spike peptide pools or control peptides (ViraFEST assay). Using peptide pools, antigen-specific T cells were expanded in ViraFEST before TCRs were sequenced. On this clonotype: Its antigen is unidentified.

With the Oncomine TCR Beta short-read assay, DNA from cultured CD4+ T cells was sequenced. TCRdb ran MiXCR on the PCR reads and lists one entry per CDR3 protein. Altogether tens of thousands of distinct CDR3 sequences are present, approximately 40% being singletons, with the ten largest covering approximately 5.3%. The CDR3 covers 14 residues. Germline V gene sequence: CDR1 SNHLY, CDR2 FYNNEI. V lost 3 bases and J 0 bases, leaving 7 bases between the germline ends. This chain connects TRBV2 to TRBJ2-3, with D uncertain. Specimen: CD4+ T cells from blood, cultured in vitro, collected before SARS-CoV-2 vaccination. The receptor was isolated from a human donor who had recovered from COVID-19. The CDR3 is CASSDSASTDTQYF. The CDR3, as DNA: TGTGCCAGCAGTGACTCAGCTAGCACAGATACGCAGTATTTT.